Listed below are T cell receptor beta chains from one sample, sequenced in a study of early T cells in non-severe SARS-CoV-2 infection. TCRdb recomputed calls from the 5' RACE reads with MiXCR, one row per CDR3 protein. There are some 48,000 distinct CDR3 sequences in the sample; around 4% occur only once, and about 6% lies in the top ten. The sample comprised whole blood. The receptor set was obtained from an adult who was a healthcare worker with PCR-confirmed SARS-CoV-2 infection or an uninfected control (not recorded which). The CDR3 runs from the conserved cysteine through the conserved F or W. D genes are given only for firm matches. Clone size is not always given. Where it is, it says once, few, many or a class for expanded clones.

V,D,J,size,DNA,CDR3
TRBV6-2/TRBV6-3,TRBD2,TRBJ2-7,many,TGTGCCAGCAGTTACGATACGGCGGGAGCCTCCCCGGACGAGCAGTACTTC,CASSYDTAGASPDEQYF
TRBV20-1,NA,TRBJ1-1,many,TGCAGTGCTGCCTCAGCGGGTAGCGGGAACACTGAAGCTTTCTTT,CSAASAGSGNTEAFF
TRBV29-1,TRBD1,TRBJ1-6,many,TGCAGCGTTGGGACAGGGGACCATTCACCCCTCCACTTT,CSVGTGDHSPLHF
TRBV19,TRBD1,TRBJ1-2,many,TGTGCCAGTACCAAACAGGGGATCCGCTATGGCTACACCTTC,CASTKQGIRYGYTF
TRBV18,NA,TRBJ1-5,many,TGTGCCAGCTCACCGGCGGGGGGGGATCAGCCCCAGCATTTT,CASSPAGGDQPQHF
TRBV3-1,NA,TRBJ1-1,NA,TGTGCCAGCAGCCAAAGTAATGAAGCTTTCTTT,CASSQSNEAFF
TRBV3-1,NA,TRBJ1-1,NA,TGTGCCAGCAGCCAATTCTACGACACTGAAGCTTTCTTT,CASSQFYDTEAFF
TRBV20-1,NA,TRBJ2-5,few,TGCAGTGCTTACGCCCCGGAGGAGACCCAGTACTTC,CSAYAPEETQYF
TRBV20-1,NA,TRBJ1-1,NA,TGCAGTGCTCGGAGGTTACCTGAAGCTTTCTTT,CSARRLPEAFF
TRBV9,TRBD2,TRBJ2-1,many,TGTGCCAGCAGCGTAGAGGCTAGCGGTTACTCCTACAATGAGCAGTTCTTC,CASSVEASGYSYNEQFF
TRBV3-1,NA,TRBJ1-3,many,TGTGCCAGCAGCCAAGGCCCCATCGACACCATATATTTT,CASSQGPIDTIYF
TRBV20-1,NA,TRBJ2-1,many,TGCAGTGCTGAACGGGAGAGTTACAATGAGCAGTTCTTC,CSAERESYNEQFF
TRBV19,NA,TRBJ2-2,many,TGTGCCAGTAGTATACGGGGGGCAAGGATCACCGGGGAGCTGTTTTTT,CASSIRGARITGELFF
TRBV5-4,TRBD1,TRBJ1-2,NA,TGTGCCAGCAGCTTGATAACAGGGGCCTATGGCTACACCTTC,CASSLITGAYGYTF
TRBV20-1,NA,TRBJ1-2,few,TGCAGTGCTAGATCCCCGGACAGAGGGGATGGCTACACCTTC,CSARSPDRGDGYTF
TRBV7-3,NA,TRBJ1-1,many,TGTGCCAGCAGCTTAAACGGCGGCACTGAAGCTTTCTTT,CASSLNGGTEAFF
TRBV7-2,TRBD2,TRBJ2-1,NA,TGTGCCAGCAGCTTAGGTGTCAGCGGGGGGTATGAGCAGTTCTTC,CASSLGVSGGYEQFF
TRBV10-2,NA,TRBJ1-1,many,TGCGCCAGCAGAGGGACATCCTTGAACACTGAAGCTTTCTTT,CASRGTSLNTEAFF
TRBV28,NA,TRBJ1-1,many,TGTGCCAGCAGTTTAACCACCAGAGGGAACACTGAAGCTTTCTTT,CASSLTTRGNTEAFF
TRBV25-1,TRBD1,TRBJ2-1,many,TGTGCCAGCAGTGAATCAGGGACAGGGCGATACAATGAGCAGTTCTTC,CASSESGTGRYNEQFF
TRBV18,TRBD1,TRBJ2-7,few,TGTGCCAGCTCACCACGAGGGGACAGGATGAGTGAGCAGTACTTC,CASSPRGDRMSEQYF
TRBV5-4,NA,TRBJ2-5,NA,TGTGCCAGCAGCTTGAGCGCACTAGAGACCCAGTACTTC,CASSLSALETQYF
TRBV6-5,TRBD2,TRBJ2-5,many,TGTGCCAGCAGCCTCGTAGGCGGGAGTGAGACCCAGTACTTC,CASSLVGGSETQYF
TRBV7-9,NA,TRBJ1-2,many,TGTGCCAGCAGCATTATGGGGGGTTATGGCTACACCTTC,CASSIMGGYGYTF
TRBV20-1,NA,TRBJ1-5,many,TGCAGTGCTAGAGATCTAGGCTATAGCAATCAGCCCCAGCATTTT,CSARDLGYSNQPQHF
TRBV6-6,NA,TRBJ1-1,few,TGTGCCAGCACCTACGGGCCCGGGGGGACTGAAGCTTTCTTT,CASTYGPGGTEAFF
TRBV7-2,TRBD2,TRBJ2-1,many,TGTGCCAGCAGCACCCGTCCAGCGGGGGGGCCGAATGAGCAGTTCTTC,CASSTRPAGGPNEQFF
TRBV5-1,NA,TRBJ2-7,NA,TGCGCCAGCAGCTTGGGACAGAGCCCTCGGCAGTACTTC,CASSLGQSPRQYF